The 21 T cell receptor beta chains below come from one sample, sequenced in a study of blood T cell repertoires in COVID-19. Some clones are missing from TCRdb's copy, which holds only in-frame ones; the method was immunoSEQ multiplex PCR. The sample lists over 120,000 clones, 85% occurring once. Sequencing used peripheral blood. The receptors stem from a human donor with acute or convalescent COVID-19. The donor label of this sample is uncertain.

This chain connects TRBV4-3 to TRBJ2-2; D gene ambiguous. The CDR3 is made up of 14 amino acids. Trimming removed 0 bases from V and 5 bases from J, with 7 bases in between. Looked up from germline, CDR1 is LGHNA and CDR2 is YSLEER. CDR3 in DNA: TGCGCCAGCAGCCAAGAGGAGAGAACCGGGGAGCTGTTTTTT. This translates into CASSQEERTGELFF.

The chain recombines TRBV7-2 with TRBJ2-3; 11 bases line up with TRBD2. This CDR3 region has 17 residues. The V gene's germline CDR1 is SGHTA and CDR2 FQGNSA. V lost 3 bases to trimming and J lost 5 bases; unmatched junction nucleotides: 10. The CDR3 bases are TGTGCCAGCAGCTTTGACACTAGCGGGAGTTTTGGAGATACGCAGTATTTT. This translates into CASSFDTSGSFGDTQYF.

The V call is TRBV3-1 (or the pseudogene TRBV3-2), the J call TRBJ2-7; D not resolved. V shed 4 bases and J shed 3 bases, with 4 bases lying between them. The CDR3 spans 11 residues. Germline CDR1 LGHDT, CDR2 YNNKEL (reference sequence). The CDR3 nucleotides read TGTGCCAGCAGCCTCTACTACGAGCAGTACGTC. This encodes CASSLYYEQYV.

CDR3 residues: CATSRGDSSFNRVQHF. CDR3 DNA: TGTGCCACCAGCAGAGGAGACAGCTCCTTCAATAGGGTCCAGCATTTT. V gene TRBV15 combines with J gene TRBJ1-5, with a weak D call TRBD1 (5 bases). This CDR3 spans 16 amino acids. CDR1 is LNHNV and CDR2 is YYDKDF in the germline V gene (reference sequence). V was shortened by 1 base and J by 12 bases, with 22 bases between the two germline ends.

The chain joins TRBV5-1 to TRBJ2-7; D not resolved. This CDR3 is 15 amino acids long. CDR1 is SGHRS, CDR2 YFSETQ, per germline. V was clipped by 0 bases and J by 0 bases, with 10 bases between them. Here the CDR3 reads CASSLDVSSSYEQYF. CDR3 sequence (DNA): TGCGCCAGCAGCTTGGACGTATCGAGCTCCTACGAGCAGTACTTC.

In its sample, this clone was seen once. This chain uses TRBV2 with TRBJ1-3; D is unresolved. CDR3 length: 13 amino acids. The ends were cut back, 5 bases at V and 1 base at J, with 6 bases in the middle. The germline CDR1 and CDR2 sequences are SNHLY and FYNNEI. CDR3 residues: CASSIISGNTIYF. In DNA form, the CDR3 reads TGTGCCAGCAGTATAATTTCTGGAAACACCATATATTTT.

The V gene is TRBV29-1, the J gene TRBJ1-2, with TRBD1 matching 7 bases. The length of the CDR3 is 14 residues. The germline gives CDR1 SQVTM, CDR2 ANQGSEA. The junction had 6 bases not matched to a gene; V was cut back by 0 bases and J by 5 bases. Written as DNA, the CDR3 is TGCAGCGTTGAAGATAACAGGGGATGGTATGGCTACACCTTC. Its protein is CSVEDNRGWYGYTF. Together with reference TRBV29-1 and TRBJ1-2, the CDR3 gives the full variable domain: SAVISQKPSRDICQRGTSLTIQCQVDSQVTMMFWYRQQPGQSLTLIATANQGSEATYESGFVIDKFPISRPNLTFSTLTVSNMSPEDSSIYLCSVEDNRGWYGYTFGSGTRLTVV.

The V call is TRBV5-1, the J call TRBJ2-7; maybe TRBD1 (5 bases). The V gene's germline CDR1 is SGHRS and CDR2 YFSETQ. V was pared by 0 bases and J by 2 bases, with 12 bases between. This CDR3 comprises 15 residues. CDR3 loop: CASSLVPGPTYEQYF. CDR3 nucleotides: TGCGCCAGCAGCTTGGTCCCAGGGCCGACCTACGAGCAGTACTTC. The full variable domain, in which reference TRBV5-1 and TRBJ2-7 provide the parts outside the CDR3, is KAGVTQTPRYLIKTRGQQVTLSCSPISGHRSVSWYQQTPGQGLQFLFEYFSETQRNKGNFPGRFSGRQFSNSRSEMNVSTLELGDSALYLCASSLVPGPTYEQYFGPGTRLTVT.

The V call is TRBV11-2, the J call TRBJ2-7; 10 positions match TRBD2. Trimming cost V 5 bases and J 8 bases; bases outside gene matches: 9. The CDR3 loop spans 14 amino acids. Germline V gene data show CDR1 as SGHAT and CDR2 as FQNNGV. The CDR3 coding sequence is TGTGCCAGCAGCCCCAGAGAAGCGGGGGGGAAGCAGTACTTC. Its translation: CASSPREAGGKQYF.

The rearrangement links TRBV19 to TRBJ1-2; TRBD1 aligns across 9 bases. The V gene end was trimmed by 5 bases and the J gene end by 8 bases; junction bases not matched to a gene: 9. CDR1 and CDR2 from the germline V gene are LNHDA and SQIVND (reference sequence). The CDR3 is made up of 14 amino acids. CDR3 loop: CASSPQTGGFGYTF. DNA for the CDR3: TGTGCCAGTAGTCCTCAGACAGGGGGATTCGGCTACACCTTC.

This sequence joins TRBV28 and TRBJ2-7, with TRBD1 matching 9 bases. Per germline, CDR1 MDHEN and CDR2 SYDVKM. The CDR3 consists of 16 residues. Unmatched junction bases numbered 15, after V lost 6 bases and J lost 6 bases. CDR3 protein: CASSTFTGGAGGEQYV. CDR3 DNA: TGTGCCAGCAGCACCTTTACAGGGGGCGCCGGGGGCGAGCAGTACGTC.

The genes are TRBV19 and TRBJ2-7; 7 bases are shared with TRBD2. The CDR3 loop spans 17 amino acids. The germline V gene encodes CDR1 LNHDA and CDR2 SQIVND (reference sequence). With V trimmed by 3 bases and J by 4 bases, 15 bases remained unmatched. CDR3 DNA sequence: TGTGCCAGTAGTATTCTTTATAGCGGGTCTTCCCAATACGAGCAGTACTTC. It is translated as CASSILYSGSSQYEQYF. Looking up the rest from reference TRBV19 and TRBJ2-7 gives the full variable domain: DGGITQSPKYLFRKEGQNVTLSCEQNLNHDAMYWYRQDPGQGLRLIYYSQIVNDFQKGDIAEGYSVSREKKESFPLTVTSAQKNPTAFYLCASSILYSGSSQYEQYFGPGTRLTVT.

This chain uses TRBV4-3 with TRBJ1-1; D is perhaps TRBD1 (5 bases). CDR1 and CDR2 (germline): LGHNA, YSLEER. V lost 0 bases and J lost 5, with 22 bases in between. CDR3 length: 18 amino acids. The CDR3 DNA is TGCGCCAGCAGCCAAGATCGAGCAGAGTGGGGCGACGGGACTGAAGCTTTCTTT. Protein: CASSQDRAEWGDGTEAFF.

The V and J genes are TRBV5-1 and TRBJ2-1, with D possibly TRBD2 on 8 matching bases. The V end lost 4 bases, the J end lost 6 bases, and 23 bases lay between the germline ends. Germline lookup yields CDR1 SGHRS and CDR2 YFSETQ. The CDR3 spans 17 residues. The CDR3 sequence: CASSGGGTVGLGNEQFF. The CDR3 nucleotides are TGCGCCAGCAGCGGGGGAGGGACAGTGGGACTAGGCAATGAGCAGTTCTTC.

In its sample, this clone was seen once. The gene calls are TRBV7-2 and TRBJ2-5, with TRBD2 matching 10 bases. The CDR3 consists of 16 residues. V gave up 5 bases and J gave up 4 bases; unmatched junction bases: 10. Germline V lookup: CDR1 SGHTA, CDR2 FQGNSA. CDR3 sequence reads: CASSPPRASGGETQYF. CDR3 nucleotides: TGTGCCAGCAGCCCCCCTAGGGCTAGCGGGGGAGAGACCCAGTACTTC. Using reference TRBV7-2 and TRBJ2-5 for the parts outside the CDR3, the full variable domain is GAGVSQSPSNKVTEKGKDVELRCDPISGHTALYWYRQSLGQGLEFLIYFQGNSAPDKSGLPSDRFSAERTGGSVSTLTIQRTQQEDSAVYLCASSPPRASGGETQYFGPGTRLLVL.

The sample holds one count of this clone. The gene calls are TRBV28 and TRBJ2-1, with a possible D match to TRBD2 (6 bases). V was pared by 3 bases and J by 3 bases, with 9 bases between. Germline CDR1 and CDR2: MDHEN and SYDVKM. The CDR3 has 14 amino acids. CDR3 DNA: TGTGCCAGCAGTTTGCGGGAATACTACAATGAGCAGTTCTTC. It yields the protein CASSLREYYNEQFF.

The chain uses TRBV7-3 and TRBJ2-1; D perhaps matches TRBD2 (5 bases). Germline CDR1 is SGHTA and CDR2 is FQGTGA. This CDR3 contains 16 residues. V lost 5 bases, J lost 6 bases, and 20 bases lay in between. The CDR3 protein is CASSPTVGKGSNEQFF. The CDR3 DNA follows: TGTGCCAGCAGCCCAACCGTCGGGAAAGGGAGCAATGAGCAGTTCTTC.

The genes are TRBV7-2 and TRBJ2-5, with 10 positions matching TRBD1. Germline V lookup: CDR1 SGHTA, CDR2 FQGNSA. This CDR3 spans 14 amino acids. The ends lost 5 bases at V and 5 bases at J; junction bases unmatched: 5. For the CDR3, the DNA is TGTGCCAGCAGCCAGGACAGGGGGAGGGAGACCCAGTACTTC. It encodes CASSQDRGRETQYF.

DNA for the CDR3: TGCAGTGCTAGTCCCCCGATCGGGGGAAACACCATATATTTT. Amino acid sequence: CSASPPIGGNTIYF. The J gene is TRBJ1-3, the V gene TRBV20-1; D gene uncertain. CDR3 size: 14 residues. Trimming cost V 3 bases and J 4 bases, with 13 bases left between them. Germline assignment: CDR1 DFQATT and CDR2 SNEGSKA (reference sequence).

The chain links TRBV18 to TRBJ2-1; the D gene is possibly TRBD2 (6 bases). V shed 4 bases and J shed 0 bases, with 13 bases lying between them. The germline V gene has CDR1 KGHSH and CDR2 LQKENI. The CDR3 has 16 amino acids. The CDR3 DNA is TGTGCCAGCTCACTAAGGCGGGGTAGCTCCTACAATGAGCAGTTCTTC. Protein sequence: CASSLRRGSSYNEQFF.

The V gene is TRBV14, the J gene TRBJ2-1; 8 nucleotides match TRBD1. V dropped 5 bases and J dropped 2; count of bases not matched to a gene: 11. Germline loops: CDR1 SGHDN, CDR2 FVKESK. This CDR3 region has 17 residues. CDR3 in DNA: TGTGCCAGCAGCTACTACCCCGGGACAGGCGCCTACAATGAGCAGTTCTTC. It translates to CASSYYPGTGAYNEQFF.